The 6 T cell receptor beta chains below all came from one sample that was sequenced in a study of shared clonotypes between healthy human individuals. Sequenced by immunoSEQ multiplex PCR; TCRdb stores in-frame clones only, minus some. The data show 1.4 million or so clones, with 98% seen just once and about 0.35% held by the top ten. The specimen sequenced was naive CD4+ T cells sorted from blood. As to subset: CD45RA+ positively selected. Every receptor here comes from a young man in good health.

The CDR3 DNA reads TGTGCCAGCAGTTACGTTTCCGACAGCTCCTACGAGCAGTACTTC. As protein: CASSYVSDSSYEQYF. This chain links TRBV6-5 with TRBJ2-7; D is perhaps TRBD1 (5 bases). The CDR3 length is 15 residues. Trimming removed 2 bases from V and 0 bases from J, with 11 bases in between. The germline CDR1 and CDR2 sequences are MNHEY and SVGAGI.

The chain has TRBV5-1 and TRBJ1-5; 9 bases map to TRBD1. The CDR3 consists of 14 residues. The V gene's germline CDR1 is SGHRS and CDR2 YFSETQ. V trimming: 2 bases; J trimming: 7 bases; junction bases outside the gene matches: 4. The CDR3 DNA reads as TGCGCCAGCAGCTTACAGGGGGCAGAGCAGCCCCAGCATTTT. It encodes CASSLQGAEQPQHF.

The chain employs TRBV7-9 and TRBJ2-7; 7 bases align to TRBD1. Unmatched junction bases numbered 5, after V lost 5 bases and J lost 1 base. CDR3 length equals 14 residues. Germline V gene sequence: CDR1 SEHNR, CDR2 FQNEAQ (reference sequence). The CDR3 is CASSPDRFSYEQYF. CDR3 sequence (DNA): TGTGCCAGCAGCCCGGACAGGTTTTCCTACGAGCAGTACTTC.

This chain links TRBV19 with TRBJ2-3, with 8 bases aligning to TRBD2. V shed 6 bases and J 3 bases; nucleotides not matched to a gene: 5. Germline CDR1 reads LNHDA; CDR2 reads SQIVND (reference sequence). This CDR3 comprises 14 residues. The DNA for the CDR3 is TGTGCCAGTAGGGTAACTAGCGGAACAGATACGCAGTATTTT. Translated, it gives CASRVTSGTDTQYF.

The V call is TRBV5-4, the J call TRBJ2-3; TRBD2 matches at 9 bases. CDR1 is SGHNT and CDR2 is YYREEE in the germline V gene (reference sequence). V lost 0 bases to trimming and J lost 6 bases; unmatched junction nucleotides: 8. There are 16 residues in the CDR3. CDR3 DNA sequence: TGTGCCAGCAGCTTGGAGAGCGGGAGGTCCAGGGATACGCAGTATTTT. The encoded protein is CASSLESGRSRDTQYF.

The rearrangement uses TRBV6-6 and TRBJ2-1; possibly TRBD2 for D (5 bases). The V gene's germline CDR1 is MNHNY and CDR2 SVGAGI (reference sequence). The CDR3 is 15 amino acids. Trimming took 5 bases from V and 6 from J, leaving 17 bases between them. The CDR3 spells CASSDLGGGRNEQFF. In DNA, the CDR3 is TGTGCCAGCAGTGACCTCGGAGGCGGGCGCAATGAGCAGTTCTTC.